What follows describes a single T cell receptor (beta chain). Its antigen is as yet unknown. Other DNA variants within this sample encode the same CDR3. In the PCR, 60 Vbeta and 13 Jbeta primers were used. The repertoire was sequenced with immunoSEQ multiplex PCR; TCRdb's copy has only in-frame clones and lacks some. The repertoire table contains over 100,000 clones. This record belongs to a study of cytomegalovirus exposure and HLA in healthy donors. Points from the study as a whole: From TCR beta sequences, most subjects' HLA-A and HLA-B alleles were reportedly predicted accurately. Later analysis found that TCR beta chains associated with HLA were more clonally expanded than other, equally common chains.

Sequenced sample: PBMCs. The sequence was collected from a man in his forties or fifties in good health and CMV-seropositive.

CDR3: CASSRDSYEQYF. The CDR3 DNA is TGCGCCAGCAGCAGGGACAGCTACGAGCAGTACTTC. The chain joins TRBV5-1 to TRBJ2-7; TRBD1 matches 7 bases. This CDR3 is 12 amino acids long. Germline CDR1 and CDR2: SGHRS and YFSETQ. J was trimmed by 3 bases and V by 4 bases; bases with no gene match: 1.